A selection of T cell receptor beta chains follows, all from one sample in a study of blood T cells in healthy people across ages. TCRdb processed the 5' RACE reads anew with MiXCR; each CDR3 protein has one entry. This sample has approximately 810,000 distinct CDR3 sequences; around 26% occur once, and the top ten carry about 18%. The sequenced sample consisted of blood. The receptors were gathered from a woman older than 75 in good health. CDR3s include the opening cysteine and the closing phenylalanine or tryptophan. A D gene is named only where the DNA matches it firmly. Size tells how often a clone was seen (once, few, many) or the class of an expanded clone, and some rows leave it out.

j_call clone_size v_call d_call cdr3_nt cdr3_aa
TRBJ2-2 few TRBV7-2 TRBD1 TGTGCCAGCAGCTTCACGCCCGGGACAGCCACCGGGGAGCTGTTTTTT CASSFTPGTATGELFF
TRBJ2-1 many TRBV6-2/TRBV6-3 TRBD2 TGTGCCAGCACCCGAATAAGCGGGGTCTCCTACAATGAGCAGTTCTTC CASTRISGVSYNEQFF
TRBJ2-7 . TRBV7-8 . TGTGCCAGCAGCCCACACCGGGACGGATCCTACAATGAGCAGTACTTC CASSPHRDGSYNEQYF
TRBJ2-1 . TRBV7-2 TRBD2 TGTGCCAGCAGGGGAGGGTGGGATGAGCAGTTCTTC CASRGGWDEQFF
TRBJ1-4 few TRBV14 . TGTGCCAGCAGCCAACCTAGGGGGGGCGCAGGGGAAAAACTGTTTTTT CASSQPRGGAGEKLFF
TRBJ2-5 . TRBV9 . TGTGCCAGCAGCGAATCCACCCTACACCAAGAGACCCAGTACTTC CASSESTLHQETQYF
TRBJ1-2 many TRBV18 . TGTGCCAGCTCACCGACAACCTCACAGATCCCCTATGGCTACACCTTC CASSPTTSQIPYGYTF
TRBJ1-6 once TRBV3-1 . TGTGCCAGCAGCCGTAACAGGGTGTGGAATTCACCCCTCCACTTT CASSRNRVWNSPLHF
TRBJ2-1 many TRBV29-1 TRBD1 TGCAGCGTTGAAGCGCGCACAGGGGGTAAACTTAATGAGCAGTTCTTC CSVEARTGGKLNEQFF
TRBJ2-1 few TRBV15 . TGTGCCACCAGCACCCGAACGACCACGCAGCCGGCCAATGGGCAGTTCTTC CATSTRTTTQPANGQFF
TRBJ1-1 . TRBV6-6 TRBD1 TGTGCCAGCAGCTACAGGGGGGAAACTGAAGCTTTCTTT CASSYRGETEAFF
TRBJ2-3 . TRBV5-1 TRBD1 TGCGCCAGCAGTAAGGGGACAGGGTCCACAGATACGCAGTATTTT CASSKGTGSTDTQYF
TRBJ2-3 many TRBV28 TRBD1 TGTGCCAGCAGTCCTCCGGGACAGGGGAATACGCAGTATTTT CASSPPGQGNTQYF
TRBJ2-1 . TRBV7-9 . TGTGCCGGCAACTTAGACAGTTCCTACAATGAGCAGTTCTTC CAGNLDSSYNEQFF
TRBJ2-1 few TRBV9 TRBD2 TGTGCCAGCAGCGTATCGACTAGCGGGGGGACCCTCCGGGGGAATGAGCAGTTCTTC CASSVSTSGGTLRGNEQFF
TRBJ1-2 many TRBV29-1 TRBD1 TGCAGCGTCTCCTCTGGGACAGCTAATATGAGGGGCTACACCTTC CSVSSGTANMRGYTF
TRBJ2-7 many TRBV12-3/TRBV12-4 . TGTGCCAGCAGTTTACGTGGGGGGCCAGCATCGTCCCAGTACTTC CASSLRGGPASSQYF
TRBJ1-3 . TRBV12-3/TRBV12-4 . TGTGCCAGCAGTCGGGACCTCTCTGGAAACACCATATATTTT CASSRDLSGNTIYF
TRBJ1-1 . TRBV7-9 . TGTGCCAGCAGCTTGACGGGGGGAGCGGCTGAAGCTTTCTTT CASSLTGGAAEAFF
TRBJ2-1 many TRBV4-3 TRBD1 TGCGCCAGCAGCCAGGACAGGGGGCAATTCAATGAGCAGTTCTTC CASSQDRGQFNEQFF
TRBJ2-4 many TRBV11-2 . TGTGCCAGCAGCTTAGAACGGGACACCCTAGCCAAAAACATTCAGTACTTC CASSLERDTLAKNIQYF
TRBJ1-5 . TRBV27 . TGTGCCAGCAACCCGAACTATAGCAATCAGCCCCAGCATTTT CASNPNYSNQPQHF
TRBJ1-4 few TRBV7-6 . TGTGCCAGCAGCCCCTTGGGGGGGGGAAGCAGTGAAAAACTGTTTTTT CASSPLGGGSSEKLFF
TRBJ1-1 . TRBV5-1 TRBD1 TGCGCCAGCGGCTTGGACAGGGGGCACATGAACACTGAAGCTTTCTTT CASGLDRGHMNTEAFF
TRBJ1-1 . TRBV19 TRBD1 TGTGCCAGCACCGGGACAGGGAATGGGAACACTGAAGCTTTCTTT CASTGTGNGNTEAFF
TRBJ2-2 few TRBV5-1 TRBD1 TGCGCCAGCAGCCCCCAGACAGGGCGCGGAACCGGGGAGCTGTTTTTT CASSPQTGRGTGELFF
TRBJ2-1 many TRBV20-1 TRBD2 TGCAGTGCTAGCGGGAGGACTAGCGGGGAAATTAGCTACAATGAGCAGTTCTTC CSASGRTSGEISYNEQFF
TRBJ2-7 many TRBV12-3/TRBV12-4 . TGTGCCAGCAGTTCGGGCCGGGGGTTAGGCGAGCAGTACTTC CASSSGRGLGEQYF
TRBJ1-2 many TRBV4-3 TRBD1 TGCGCCAGCAGCCAAGAGCCAGGGGGGGACTATGGCTACACCTTC CASSQEPGGDYGYTF
TRBJ2-1 . TRBV5-1 . TGCGCCAGCCTCTCTACCCTTAACAATGAGCAGTTCTTC CASLSTLNNEQFF
TRBJ1-1 few TRBV20-1 . TGCAGTGCTAGAGTCCGGACACTTCTGAACACTGAAGCTTTCTTT CSARVRTLLNTEAFF